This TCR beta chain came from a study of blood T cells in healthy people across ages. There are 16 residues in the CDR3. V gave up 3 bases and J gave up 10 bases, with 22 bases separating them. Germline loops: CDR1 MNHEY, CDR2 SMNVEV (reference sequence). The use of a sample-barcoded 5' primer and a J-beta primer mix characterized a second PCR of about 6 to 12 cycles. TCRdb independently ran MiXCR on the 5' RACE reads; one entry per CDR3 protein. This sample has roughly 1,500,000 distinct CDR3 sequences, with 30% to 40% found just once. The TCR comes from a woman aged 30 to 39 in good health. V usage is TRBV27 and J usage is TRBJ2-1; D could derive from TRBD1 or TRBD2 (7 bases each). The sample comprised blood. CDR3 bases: TGTGCCAGCAGTTTCTCCTCGACAGGGACTATGCACGAGCAGTTCTTC. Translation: CASSFSSTGTMHEQFF.